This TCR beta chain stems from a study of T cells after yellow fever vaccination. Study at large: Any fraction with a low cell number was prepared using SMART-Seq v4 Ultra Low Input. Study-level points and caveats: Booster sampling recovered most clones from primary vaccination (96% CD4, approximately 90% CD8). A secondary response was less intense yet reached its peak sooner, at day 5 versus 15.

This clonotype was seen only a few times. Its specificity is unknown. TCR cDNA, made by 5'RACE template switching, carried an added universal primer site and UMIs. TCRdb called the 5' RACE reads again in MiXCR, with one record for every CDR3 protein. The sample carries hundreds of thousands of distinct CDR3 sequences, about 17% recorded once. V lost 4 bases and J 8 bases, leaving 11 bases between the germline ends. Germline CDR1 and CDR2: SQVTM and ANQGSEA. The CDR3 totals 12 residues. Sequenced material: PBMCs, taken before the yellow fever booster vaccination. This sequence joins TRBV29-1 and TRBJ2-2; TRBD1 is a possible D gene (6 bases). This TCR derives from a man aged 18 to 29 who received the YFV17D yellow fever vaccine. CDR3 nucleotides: TGCAGCGTTGGAAGGGGGTTGGGGGAGCTGTTTTTT. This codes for CSVGRGLGELFF.